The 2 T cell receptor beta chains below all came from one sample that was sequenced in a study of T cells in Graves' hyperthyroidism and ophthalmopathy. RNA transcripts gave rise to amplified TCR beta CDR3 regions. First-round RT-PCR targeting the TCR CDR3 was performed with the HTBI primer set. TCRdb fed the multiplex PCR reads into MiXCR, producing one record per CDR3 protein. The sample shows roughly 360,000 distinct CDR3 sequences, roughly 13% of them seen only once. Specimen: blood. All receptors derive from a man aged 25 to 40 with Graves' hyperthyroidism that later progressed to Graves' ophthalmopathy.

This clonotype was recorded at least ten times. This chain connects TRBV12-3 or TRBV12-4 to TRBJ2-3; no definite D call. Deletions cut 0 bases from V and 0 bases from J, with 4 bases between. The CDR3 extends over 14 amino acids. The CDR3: CASSLAASTDTQYF. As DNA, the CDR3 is TGTGCCAGCAGTTTAGCAGCTAGCACAGATACGCAGTATTTT.

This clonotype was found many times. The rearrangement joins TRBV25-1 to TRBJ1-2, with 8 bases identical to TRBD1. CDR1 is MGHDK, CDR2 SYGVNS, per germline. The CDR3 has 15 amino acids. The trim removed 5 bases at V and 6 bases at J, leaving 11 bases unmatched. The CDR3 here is CASSNSGTGVNGYTF. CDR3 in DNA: TGTGCCAGCAGTAACTCCGGGACAGGTGTAAATGGCTACACCTTC.